This passage covers 32 T cell receptor beta chains from one sample sequenced in a study of tumor-infiltrating lymphocytes in primary liver carcinoma. Researchers drew blood RNA from unsorted whole blood and extracted germline DNA as well. The authors made TCR beta cDNA from around 500 ng total RNA with a constant-region primer. Libraries covering TCR beta were generated through three nested multiplex PCR rounds (using a slightly modified ARM-PCR). Primers for the first two PCR rounds were TRBV1-TRBV30 forward primers and a C-beta reverse primer (about 9 cycles per round). TCRdb used MiXCR to reprocess the multiplex PCR reads, holding one entry per CDR3 protein. This sample has about 350,000 distinct CDR3 sequences, with around 60% found just once. Material: peripheral blood. All receptors derive from a man in his forties or fifties with primary liver carcinoma and hepatitis B virus infection.

Worth noting for this clonotype: A single base separates this from a much larger clone, so it may be a read error. The V gene is TRBV6-1, the J gene TRBJ2-7; TRBD1 matches 9 bases. Germline V gene lookup returns CDR1 MNHNS and CDR2 SASEGT. Trimming took 5 bases from V and 8 from J; bases not matched to a gene: 7. This CDR3 is 13 amino acids long. The CDR3 here is CASSWDRAVKQYF. The CDR3 DNA reads as TGTGCCAGCAGTTGGGACAGGGCCGTCAAGCAGTACTTC.

The chain carries TRBV6-5 and TRBJ1-2; D gene unclear. Germline V gene lookup returns CDR1 MNHEY and CDR2 SVGAGI. The CDR3 totals 13 residues. V was shortened by 7 bases and J by 4 bases, with 13 bases between the two germline ends. Here the CDR3 reads CASIEGEGYGYTF. In DNA form, the CDR3 reads TGTGCCAGCATCGAAGGAGAAGGCTATGGCTACACCTTC.

This clonotype was seen once. A read error may produce the germline difference seen at one junction end. This sequence joins TRBV11-2 and TRBJ1-1; tentatively, D is TRBD1 (6 bases). The CDR3 has 16 residues. Germline CDR1 SGHAT, CDR2 FQNNGV. CDR3 DNA: TGTGCCAGCAGCCCCCACGTGGGGGCGATTGAAACTGTAGCTTTCTTT. Protein sequence: CASSPHVGAIETVAFF.

On this clonotype: At one end, the junction sequence differs from germline, possibly due to a read error. The genes are TRBV5-1 and TRBJ2-7; the match to TRBD1 covers 7 bases. The CDR3 totals 17 residues. Germline values: CDR1 SGHRS, CDR2 YFSETQ. CDR3 protein: CASSFRGGQASSDEQYF. DNA of the CDR3: TGCGCCAGCAGCTTCAGGGGTGGACAGGCAAGCTCCGACGAGCAGTACTTC.

Notes on this clonotype: A much larger clonotype is one base distant, so this may be a read error. J is TRBJ2-5 and V is TRBV6-5; D uncertain. The CDR3 is 11 amino acids. CDR1 MNHEY and CDR2 SVGAGI come from the germline V gene. The CDR3 reads CASGYSATQYF. The CDR3 bases are TGTGCCAGCGGTTACTCCGCGACCCAGTACTTC.

The chain carries TRBV11-2 and TRBJ2-7; 10 nucleotides align to TRBD2. This CDR3 spans 16 amino acids. The ends lost 2 bases at V and 2 bases at J; junction bases unmatched: 6. CDR1 and CDR2 from the germline V gene are SGHAT and FQNNGV. In DNA, the CDR3 is TGTGCCAGCAGCTTATGGACTAGCGGCCGGGCCTACGAGCAGTACTTC. The encoded protein is CASSLWTSGRAYEQYF.

Worth noting for this clonotype: The junction differs from germline at one of its ends, possibly a read error. The rearrangement uses TRBV4-2 and TRBJ2-2; D might be TRBD1 or TRBD2, each matching 5 bases. The CDR3 is made up of 18 amino acids. Germline loops: CDR1 LGHNA, CDR2 YNFKEQ. CDR3 in DNA: TGTGCCAGCAGCCAAATACTTGTGAGAGGGGATTACCCCGGGGATCTGTTTTTT. Translating gives CASSQILVRGDYPGDLFF.

To note about this clonotype: One end of the junction fails to match germline, which may point to a read error. This chain connects TRBV6-1 to TRBJ1-2; D uncertain. Germline CDR1 and CDR2: MNHNS and SASEGT. The CDR3 has 14 amino acids. The CDR3 DNA reads TGTGCCAGCAGTGAAGGCGTGTTCGGCTATGGCTACACCTTT. Its translation is CASSEGVFGYGYTF.

In regard to this clonotype: At one end, the junction sequence differs from germline, possibly due to a read error. The V gene is TRBV6-1, the J gene TRBJ2-7; tentative D call: TRBD1 (6 bases). The CDR3 has 14 residues. Germline assignment: CDR1 MNHNS and CDR2 SASEGT. The CDR3 region is CASSEPGTYYDQYF. CDR3 nucleotide sequence: TGTGCCAGCAGTGAACCTGGGACATACTACGATCAGTACTTC.

The CDR3: CASLNGGRLYF. As DNA, the CDR3 is TGTGCCAGCCTCAATGGCGGGAGGTTGTACTTC. The chain joins TRBV11-2 to TRBJ2-7; 8 bases match TRBD2. The CDR3 totals 11 residues. CDR1 is SGHAT, CDR2 FQNNGV, per germline. Trimming at V came to 8 bases and at J to 12 bases, leaving 9 bases not matched to a gene.

The chain uses TRBV4-1 and TRBJ2-7, with D possibly being TRBD1 or TRBD2 (5 bases each). V lost 3 bases and J 0 bases, leaving 12 bases between the germline ends. This CDR3 contains 15 residues. Germline CDR1 and CDR2: MGHRA and YSYEKL. DNA of the CDR3: TGCGCCAGCAGCCATTTGGGGACGAGCTCCTACGAGCAGTACTTC. As protein: CASSHLGTSSYEQYF.

Remarks on this clonotype: At one end, the junction sequence differs from germline, possibly due to a read error. The J gene is TRBJ1-1, the V gene TRBV13; the match to TRBD1 covers 7 bases. In germline, CDR1 is PRHDT, CDR2 FYEKMQ (reference sequence). The CDR3 spans 19 residues. The CDR3, as DNA: TGTGCCAGGAGCTTATACCCCCAACCCTGGACAGGCCTGAACACTGAAGCTTTCTTT. Its translation: CARSLYPQPWTGLNTEAFF.

For this clonotype: It may be a read error: a sequence one base away is much more abundant. CDR3 coding DNA: TGTGCCATCAGTTTTAGACTACACAATGAGCAGTTCTTC. Translated, it gives CAISFRLHNEQFF. The chain couples TRBV28 to TRBJ2-1; tentatively, D is TRBD2 (5 bases). The germline gives CDR1 MDHEN, CDR2 SYDVKM. The CDR3 runs to 13 residues.

At least ten counts were recorded for this clonotype. The gene calls are TRBV12-3 or TRBV12-4 and TRBJ1-1; 8 bases line up with TRBD1. The CDR3 totals 13 residues. The V gene end was trimmed by 3 bases and the J gene end by 6 bases; junction bases not matched to a gene: 3. The DNA for the CDR3 is TGTGCCAGCAGTTTCAGGGGGCGCCCTGAAGCTTTCTTT. Residues: CASSFRGRPEAFF.

CDR3 DNA: TGTGCCAGCAGTTGCTCGATAGGGAAATCCAGGGAGAGCTCCTACAATGAGCAGTTCTTC. Translation: CASSCSIGKSRESSYNEQFF. This chain uses TRBV6-2 or TRBV6-3 with TRBJ2-1; D possibly matches TRBD1 or TRBD2 (5 bases each). With 4 bases removed from V and 0 bases from J, the gap between germline ends came to 25 bases. This CDR3 comprises 20 residues. Per the germline V gene, CDR1 is MNHEY and CDR2 is SVGEGT.

Turning to this clonotype: Since no conserved phenylalanine or tryptophan closes the CDR3, a read error is the likely cause. This chain uses TRBV11-2 with TRBJ2-5; a possible D gene is TRBD2 (5 bases). The CDR3 is made up of 13 amino acids. Germline V gene sequence: CDR1 SGHAT, CDR2 FQNNGV. CDR3 DNA: TGTGCCAGCAGCTTTACTCGCTGGGAGACTCAGTACTCC. It translates to CASSFTRWETQYS.

Of note for this clonotype: Since a much larger clone is just one base distant, this may be a read error. This chain's CDR3 is CASSPGEETRNIQYF. CDR3 coding DNA: TGTGCCAGCAGTCCAGGTGAAGAGACGAGAAACATTCAGTACTTC. The chain has TRBV6-6 and TRBJ2-4, with no clear D. The V gene lost 5 bases and the J gene lost 6 bases, with 17 bases spanning the gap. Germline assignment: CDR1 MNHNY and CDR2 SVGAGI (reference sequence). The CDR3 has 15 amino acids.

In its sample, this clonotype was seen many times. V and J are TRBV6-6 and TRBJ1-3, with D possibly matching TRBD1 (5 bases). This CDR3 has 14 amino acids. Trimming removed 6 bases at V and 0 bases at J, with 9 bases between. Germline CDR1 is MNHNY and CDR2 is SVGAGI (reference sequence). This chain's CDR3 is CASRGTVSGNTIYF. DNA for the CDR3: TGTGCCAGCAGGGGGACGGTCTCTGGAAACACCATATATTTT.

This clonotype has ten or more counts. The CDR3 loop reads CASSYLRENEQYF. The DNA of the CDR3 is TGTGCCAGCAGTTACCTGAGGGAGAACGAGCAGTACTTC. This sequence joins TRBV6-6 and TRBJ2-7; maybe TRBD2 (5 bases). Germline V gene data show CDR1 as MNHNY and CDR2 as SVGAGI (reference sequence). The CDR3 extends over 13 amino acids. V lost 2 bases and J 5 bases, leaving 10 bases between the germline ends.

As to this clonotype: A much larger clone differs by one base, so this may be a read error. The rearrangement uses TRBV6-6 and TRBJ2-7; D is possibly TRBD1 or TRBD2 (6 bases each). Germline lookup yields CDR1 MNHNY and CDR2 SVGAGI (reference sequence). The CDR3 runs 16 residues. The DNA for the CDR3 is TGTGCCAGCAGTTATCTTCAGGGGAGTACTAGCTACGAGCGGTACTTC. Its protein is CASSYLQGSTSYERYF.

With regard to this clonotype: Since a much larger clone is just one base distant, this may be a read error. This chain joins TRBV6-1 and TRBJ2-7; D is uncertain. Germline-derived CDR1 and CDR2 are MNHNS and SASEGT. The CDR3 spans 13 residues. CDR3: CVSSEAPGYEQYF. As DNA, the CDR3 is TGTGTCAGCAGTGAAGCGCCGGGCTACGAGCAGTACTTC.

Points on this clonotype: The junction differs from germline at one of its ends, possibly a read error. This chain connects TRBV6-2 or TRBV6-3 to TRBJ1-1; TRBD1 is a possible D gene (5 bases). The CDR3 extends over 15 amino acids. The germline V gene encodes CDR1 MNHEY and CDR2 SVGEGT. CDR3 sequence reads: CASSNAGFLKTEAFF. The CDR3 nucleotides read TGTGCCAGCAGTAACGCAGGGTTTCTGAAGACTGAAGCTTTCTTT.

This clonotype was seen more than once but under ten times. Being one base from a much bigger clone, this may be a read error. The missing conserved phenylalanine or tryptophan at the end of this CDR3 makes a read error likely. J is TRBJ2-6 and V is TRBV29-1, with D possibly being TRBD1 (5 bases). There are 14 residues in the CDR3. Trimming pared 4 bases from V and 4 bases from J, leaving 11 bases between. The V gene's germline CDR1 is SQVTM and CDR2 ANQGSEA. The DNA for the CDR3 is TGCAGCGTTGCTGGGGCTCCGGGGGCCAACGTCCTGACTTCC. Amino acid sequence: CSVAGAPGANVLTS.

For this clonotype: Germline is not matched at one junction end, which may reflect a read error. The chain couples TRBV6-1 to TRBJ2-6; D might be TRBD1 (6 bases). This CDR3 comprises 15 residues. CDR1 and CDR2 (germline): MNHNS, SASEGT. CDR3 sequence reads: CASSGWTAGANVLTF. CDR3 DNA: TGTGCCAGCAGTGGATGGACAGCTGGGGCCAACGTCCTGACCTTC.

The chain employs TRBV28 and TRBJ1-6; no definite D call. Trimming cost V 4 bases and J 6 bases, with 1 base left between them. CDR3 length equals 11 residues. CDR1 and CDR2 from the germline V gene are MDHEN and SYDVKM. Here the CDR3 reads CASSSNSPLHF. The CDR3 nucleotides read TGTGCCAGCAGTTCTAATTCACCCCTCCACTTT.

In its sample, this clonotype was seen a few times. The chain has TRBV5-1 and TRBJ2-2, with D perhaps matching TRBD2 (5 bases). Trimming cost V 3 bases and J 1 base, with 10 bases left between them. Germline CDR1 and CDR2: SGHRS and YFSETQ. This CDR3 is 15 amino acids long. CDR3 DNA: TGCGCCAGCAGCTGGGAGACTCAGAACACCGGGGAGCTGTTTTTT. This codes for CASSWETQNTGELFF.

This rearrangement joins TRBV11-2 to TRBJ2-3; 8 bases agree with TRBD1. Germline V CDR1 and CDR2: SGHAT, FQNNGV. This CDR3 contains 17 residues. V was pared by 1 base and J by 9 bases, with 15 bases of the junction left unmatched. CDR3 in DNA: TGTGCCAGCAGCTTAGTGGGACTTACAGGGGGTGTTGACACGCAGTATTTT. It codes for CASSLVGLTGGVDTQYF.

Note on this clonotype: A single base separates this from a much larger clone, so it may be a read error. The rearrangement uses TRBV10-3 and TRBJ2-2, with 8 nucleotides matching TRBD2. Germline assignment: CDR1 ENHRY and CDR2 SYGVKD. Germline trimming cut 11 bases from V and 4 bases from J; bases unmatched to any gene: 3. The CDR3 has 12 amino acids. Written as DNA, the CDR3 is TGTGCCTTCGGGACTAGCACCGGGGAGCTGTTTTTT. Its translation is CAFGTSTGELFF.

About this clonotype: Just one base apart from a much larger clone, this may be a read error. The chain recombines TRBV6-1 with TRBJ2-7; D is ambiguous. V lost 1 base, J lost 0 bases, and 10 bases lay in between. Germline CDR1 MNHNS, CDR2 SASEGT. CDR3 length: 15 amino acids. This CDR3 is CASSEEVGSSYEQYF. The CDR3 coding sequence is TGTGCCAGCAGTGAAGAGGTGGGAAGCTCCTACGAGCAGTACTTC.

The V and J genes are TRBV30 and TRBJ1-1; D remains unclear. Trimming stripped 2 bases from V and 2 bases from J, with 9 bases between. CDR3 size: 13 residues. Germline CDR1 and CDR2: GTSNPN and SVGIG (reference sequence). CDR3 sequence reads: CAWSSLGNTEAFF. The DNA for the CDR3 is TGTGCCTGGAGTTCCTTGGGAAACACTGAAGCTTTCTTT.

Comments on this clonotype: This could be a read error, since a much larger clone is one nucleotide away. The chain is built from TRBV5-6 and TRBJ1-5; no clear D gene. Deletions cut 0 bases from V and 0 bases from J, with 10 bases between. Germline V CDR1 and CDR2: SGHDT, YYEEEE. The CDR3 contains 16 residues. The CDR3 here is CASSLAVGHSNQPQHF. The CDR3 DNA reads as TGTGCCAGCAGCTTGGCCGTAGGTCATAGCAATCAGCCCCAGCATTTT.

Of note for this clonotype: A much larger clone lies a single base off, so this may be a read error. V and J are TRBV6-5 and TRBJ1-1; 11 bases fit TRBD1. From germline, CDR1 is MNHEY and CDR2 SVGAGI. CDR3 length: 17 residues. The CDR3 sequence is CVSSLKGQGAWNTEAFF. CDR3 in DNA: TGTGTCAGCAGCCTGAAAGGACAGGGGGCTTGGAACACTGAAGCTTTCTTT.